This section outlines one T cell receptor (beta chain) sequence together with its context. Its target is not known. Profiled with immunoSEQ multiplex PCR; TCRdb holds only in-frame clones, not every one. The sample shows around 35,000 clones, around 93% of them seen only once. The data originate from a study of T cells in localized non-small cell lung cancer. The study's findings and limits: Increased T cell density in blood showed an association with longer overall survival. Median approximately 58 top-100 tumor clones were shared with paired adjacent lung. The study found T cell clonality highest in uninvolved adjacent lung, above tumor.

The receptor was derived from an older female donor with stage I lung adenocarcinoma. Here the sequenced sample was peripheral blood, taken before any cancer treatment.

The CDR3 DNA sequence: TGTGCCAGCTCACCAATGGAGACCCAGTACTTC. It translates to CASSPMETQYF. The chain combines TRBV18 with TRBJ2-5; D remains ambiguous. Germline V gene data show CDR1 as KGHSH and CDR2 as LQKENI. V was shortened by 2 bases and J by 5 bases, with 3 bases between the two germline ends. The CDR3 spans 11 residues. Supplemented by reference TRBV18 and TRBJ2-5, the full variable domain reads NAGVMQNPRHLVRRRGQEARLRCSPMKGHSHVYWYRQLPEEGLKFMVYLQKENIIDESGMPKERFSAEFPKEGPSILRIQQVVRGDSAAYFCASSPMETQYFGPGTRLLVL.